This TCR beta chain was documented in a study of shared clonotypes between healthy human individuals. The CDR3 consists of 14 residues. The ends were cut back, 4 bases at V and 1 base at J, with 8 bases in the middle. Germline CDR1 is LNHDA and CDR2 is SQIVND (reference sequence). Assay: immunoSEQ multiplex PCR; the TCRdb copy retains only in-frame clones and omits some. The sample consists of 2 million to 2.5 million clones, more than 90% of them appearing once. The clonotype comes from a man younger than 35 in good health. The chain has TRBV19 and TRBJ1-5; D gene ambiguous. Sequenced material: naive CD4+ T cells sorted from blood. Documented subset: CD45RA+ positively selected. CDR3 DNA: TGTGCCAGTAGTACGCTGATCAGCAATCAGCCCCAGCATTTT. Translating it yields CASSTLISNQPQHF.